These 11 T cell receptor beta chains share one sample of origin, sequenced in a study of T cell repertoires in cytomegalovirus infection. These receptors lack a known antigen. One entry per CDR3 protein, called by TCRdb with MiXCR from the reads. The top ten clones hold 70% to 90% of a sample with over 25,000 distinct CDR3 sequences, approximately 18% of them seen once. The sample here was CD8+ T cells from cultured PBMCs, taken from culture after CMV antigen stimulation. The receptors originated from a human donor in good health (CMV status not recorded). Some clones in this sample may be carry-over from other donors' samples.

The chain is built from TRBV7-2 and TRBJ2-3; D is unresolved. The CDR3 extends over 13 amino acids. Per germline, CDR1 SGHTA and CDR2 FQGNSA. V was cut by 0 bases and J by 6 bases, with 7 bases left in between. The CDR3 DNA reads as TGTGCCAGCAGCTTAGCGCTAGTGGATACGCAGTATTTT. Amino acids: CASSLALVDTQYF.

The chain is built from TRBV12-3 or TRBV12-4 and TRBJ2-2; D unclear. This CDR3 has 13 amino acids. Trimming took off 6 bases at V and 6 bases at J, with 11 bases between the two ends. The CDR3 reads CASRSVGSGELFF. CDR3 bases: TGTGCCAGCAGATCGGTTGGTTCCGGGGAGCTGTTTTTT.

The sample holds a few counts of this clonotype. The V gene is TRBV7-2, the J gene TRBJ1-5; the D gene is possibly TRBD1 (5 bases). This CDR3 spans 14 amino acids. Trimming shortened V by 7 bases and J by 7 bases, and 17 bases separated the two germline ends. Germline CDR1 SGHTA, CDR2 FQGNSA. The CDR3 region is CASKPEGMGQPQHF. The CDR3 DNA reads TGTGCCAGCAAACCCGAGGGGATGGGGCAGCCCCAGCATTTT.

The CDR3 sequence: CASSLWASGTYNEQFF. CDR3 in DNA: TGTGCCAGCAGCTTGTGGGCTAGCGGTACCTACAATGAGCAGTTCTTC. The chain has TRBV27 and TRBJ2-1; 7 bases are a match to TRBD2. Germline V gene lookup returns CDR1 MNHEY and CDR2 SMNVEV (reference sequence). This CDR3 region has 16 residues. Trimming cost V 6 bases and J 2 bases; bases outside gene matches: 10.

This chain uses TRBV7-2 with TRBJ2-1; a possible D gene is TRBD1 (5 bases). Germline assignment: CDR1 SGHTA and CDR2 FQGNSA. CDR3 size: 11 residues. Trimming pared 10 bases from V and 7 bases from J, leaving 11 bases between. CDR3: CAIRVGNEQFF. In DNA, the CDR3 is TGTGCCATCAGGGTAGGGAATGAGCAGTTCTTC.

The chain links TRBV24-1 to TRBJ1-5; a weak D match, TRBD1 (5 bases). CDR3 size: 13 residues. Germline loops: CDR1 KGHDR, CDR2 SFDVKD. The V gene lost 9 bases and the J gene lost 4 bases, with 12 bases spanning the gap. DNA for the CDR3: TGTGCCACCCAGGGACCTCGTAATCAGCCCCAGCATTTT. Translation: CATQGPRNQPQHF.

The table lists this clonotype with a few counts. The V gene is TRBV27, the J gene TRBJ2-7, with TRBD1 matching 10 bases. V was clipped by 5 bases and J by 2 bases; unmatched bases: 3. Germline loops: CDR1 MNHEY, CDR2 SMNVEV (reference sequence). The CDR3 is 14 amino acids. CDR3 sequence: CASSAGTGAYEQYF. Written as DNA, the CDR3 is TGTGCCAGCAGTGCTGGGACAGGGGCCTACGAGCAGTACTTC.

This clonotype was found a few times. The chain uses TRBV7-9 and TRBJ2-3, with 11 bases identical to TRBD2. The germline V gene has CDR1 SEHNR and CDR2 FQNEAQ (reference sequence). The CDR3 has 20 residues. The junction had 23 bases not matched to a gene; V was cut back by 5 bases and J by 7 bases. CDR3 residues: CASSTSGGRGETSGRNTQYF. The DNA of the CDR3 is TGTGCCAGCAGCACTAGCGGCGGCAGGGGGGAAACTAGCGGGAGAAATACGCAGTATTTT. Filled out from reference TRBV7-9 and TRBJ2-3, the complete variable domain reads DTGVSQNPRHKITKRGQNVTFRCDPISEHNRLYWYRQTLGQGPEFLTYFQNEAQLEKSRLLSDRFSAERPKGSFSTLEIQRTEQGDSAMYLCASSTSGGRGETSGRNTQYFGPGTRLTVL.

The rearrangement joins TRBV6-5 to TRBJ1-2; 11 bases map to TRBD1. Per the germline V gene, CDR1 is MNHEY and CDR2 is SVGAGI. This CDR3 is built from 15 residues. V shed 0 bases, J shed 8 bases, and the junction held 5 bases outside the gene matches. Here the CDR3 DNA reads TGTGCCAGCAGTTACTCCGGACAGGGGGCTTCGGGCTACACCTTC. Its protein is CASSYSGQGASGYTF.

This clonotype was counted a few times. This chain joins TRBV27 and TRBJ1-5, with D possibly being TRBD1 (5 bases). Trimming left V 6 bases short and J 6 bases short, with 12 bases between. This CDR3 is 13 amino acids long. Germline V gene data show CDR1 as MNHEY and CDR2 as SMNVEV (reference sequence). CDR3 sequence (DNA): TGTGCCAGCAGGAGCCCAAGGGGTCAGCCCCAGCATTTT. Translation gives CASRSPRGQPQHF.

This clonotype was picked up a small number of times. This chain connects TRBV19 to TRBJ1-5; possible D gene TRBD1, 5 bases. In germline, CDR1 is LNHDA, CDR2 SQIVND (reference sequence). V lost 2 bases and J 0 bases, leaving 8 bases between the germline ends. The CDR3 runs 15 residues. The CDR3 protein is CASSIIRDSNQPQHF. CDR3 coding DNA: TGTGCCAGTAGTATAATCAGGGATAGCAATCAGCCCCAGCATTTT. Using reference TRBV19 and TRBJ1-5 for the parts outside the CDR3, the full variable domain is DGGITQSPKYLFRKEGQNVTLSCEQNLNHDAMYWYRQDPGQGLRLIYYSQIVNDFQKGDIAEGYSVSREKKESFPLTVTSAQKNPTAFYLCASSIIRDSNQPQHFGDGTRLSIL.